The clone carrying this T cell receptor (beta chain) showed up just once. The authors' processing: By means of reference gene primer amplification, nucleated cell counts were estimated. Measured with immunoSEQ multiplex PCR; TCRdb has only the in-frame clones, and not every one. V, J and clone size were drawn from that table, and D and trimming were deduced from the DNA. This table holds 65,000 to 100,000 clones, roughly four fifths found once. The entry originates in a study of blood T cell repertoires in COVID-19. Looking at the study overall: COVID-19 samples, acute and convalescent, were from the United States, Italy and Spain. Sources were T cells, B-cell-depleted T cells, or PBMCs; the material itself was cDNA or gDNA.

With 3 bases removed from V and 5 bases from J, the gap between germline ends came to 13 bases. The CDR3 is made up of 14 amino acids. CDR1 is KGHSY and CDR2 is FQNENV in the germline V gene. This chain connects TRBV16 to TRBJ1-2; the D gene is possibly TRBD1 (5 bases). This clonotype was obtained from a human donor in a cohort sampled during active COVID-19. Sequencing was carried out using peripheral blood. CDR3 bases: TGTGCCAGCAGCCAGTCGGGGGGAGCTTATGGCTACACCTTC. It translates to CASSQSGGAYGYTF.